This section outlines one TCR beta chain sequence together with its context. The specificity of this receptor is unknown. Per-nucleotide qualities are absent, and no much larger clonotype sits a single base away. This specimen belongs to a study of blood T cells in healthy people across ages (dated by TCRdb to about 2015). About the investigation overall: Template switching captured roughly one uniquely barcoded TCR beta cDNA molecule per two T cells in model experiments. The study analyzed two additional independent replicas of 1 million unique cDNA reads from the same blood draw for two donors, one aged 18 to 30 and one aged 80 or older. The study measured age-related changes in TCR beta repertoire diversity using deep sequencing normalized with unique cDNA molecular identifiers. Four age groups were formed from the donors: young (average roughly 15 years), middle-aged (around 40), aged (62) and long-lived (around 82). Here is what the overall study found, with its caveats: Total diversity estimates from one million sequenced T cells were considered lower bounds and underestimates. Observed TCR beta diversity per million T cells fell roughly linearly with age, and a significant reduction was already apparent by age approximately 40. Donor CMV infection status was unknown, potentially confounding age-related changes in expanded clonotypes. A strong correlation was found between observed TCR beta diversity and the percentage of naive T cells measured by flow cytometry. Compared with the aged group, more naive CD4+ T cells, fewer expanded clones and increased TCR diversity were shown by the long-lived group, suggesting age selection. Because profiling used bulk unsorted PBMCs, naive and antigen-experienced compartments could not be compared conclusively.

The donors were 40 or so Caucasian individuals from Russia, aged roughly 6 to 100 years, who were systemically healthy. About 10 milliliters of peripheral blood were drawn from each donor into EDTA-treated Vacutainer tubes. Ficoll-Paque density-gradient centrifugation was used to isolate PBMCs, with at least 7 million per sample. Total RNA was extracted from PBMCs with Trizol reagent, with at least 6 micrograms obtained per sample. For every donor, an aliquot of PBMCs went through flow cytometry to measure the percentages of naive CD45RAhigh/CD27high T cells. The library was made by 5' RACE. The listed sequencing device is Illumina HiSeq 2500. A second PCR of about 6 to 11 cycles was performed with a sample-barcoded 5' primer and a J-beta primer mix. Each TCR beta cDNA molecule received a unique molecular identifier from a template-switch 5' adaptor carrying 12 random nucleotides. Each sample yielded at least 2.5 million CDR3-containing paired-end reads. First-strand cDNA was synthesized from all RNA with the Mint cDNA synthesis kit, primed by a TRBC-specific oligonucleotide. After uracil-DNA glycosylase treatment, a first 18-cycle PCR used universal primers M1SS and BC2_uni_R on all cDNA. Per the source publication's procedure: For normalization, 1 million high-quality reads were randomly selected from each sample, with every read carrying a distinct molecular identifier. Reads sharing molecular identifiers were discarded rather than binned into consensus sequences. CDR3 identification, clonotype clustering and error correction used MiTCR with a Q25 quality threshold and the strictest error-elimination algorithm. A nonparametric unseen species model using Euler transformation provided a lower-bound estimate of total TCR beta diversity. The public reads were quality trimmed at Q25 with fastp and then assembled into clones with MiXCR by TCRdb, keeping productive beta chains. Rows merge per CDR3 protein into single entries with the most common DNA and genes. What appears here as the V and J calls and clone size reflects TCRdb's work, not the paper's. This sample is represented by 750,000 or so distinct CDR3 sequences; around 25% of them were singletons. In total, the top ten clones hold under 9.5% of the sample.

Including the terminal cysteine and phenylalanine, the CDR3 comprises 13 residues. This entry keeps only the CDR3 DNA: 39 bases, framed from base 1. V drops 6 bases and J drops 9 bases, leaving 14 bases in between. Based on the germline V gene, the CDR1 and CDR2 sequences are KGHDR and SFDVKD. The same data also went into a second study, on T cells of mothers and their children. As the second paper documents: Donors were nine systemically healthy Caucasian individuals: three mothers and their six children. cDNA synthesis consumed the entire amount of extracted RNA, loaded at approximately 1.4 ug RNA in each 15 ul reaction. Sample barcodes and 2-4 random nucleotides were added via the M1S primer in the second PCR. Each mother yielded over 9.5 million TCR beta CDR3 reads and each child some 3 million reads. TCR recombination output is similarly shaped by thymic selection in related and unrelated pairs, with a minor effect exerted by inherited differences. Normalized repertoire overlap in related mother-child pairs was always slightly higher than in unrelated mother-child pairs, but the difference was never significant. No persistent microchimeric T cell clones were detected, at a sensitivity of approximately 90 clones per million clonotypes. In the study, deep NGS was used to compare the TCR beta repertoires of mothers and children, and features distinguishing related mother-child pairs from unrelated individuals were sought. The mean age was around 40 +/- 4 years for the mothers and roughly 10 +/- 4 years for the children. Libraries were sequenced on Illumina HiSeq 2000 with 100+100 nt paired-end reads after adapter ligation with NEBNext reagents. To prevent cross-contamination, the mother and child libraries were prepared a month apart and were sequenced in separate runs. For each donor, between roughly 500,000 and 2,300,000 distinct TCR beta clonotypes were identified. Naive TCR beta clonotypes were estimated from low-frequency clonotypes matched to each donor's FACS-determined naive share, without sorting.

The V and J segments used are TRBV24-1 and TRBJ2-1, with TRBD2 tentatively as D gene (5 bases match). Sequencing input: blood. This receptor was obtained from a boy between 10 and 17 years old in good health. CDR3 sequence: CATSQEVVSEQFF. In nucleotide form, the sequence is TGTGCCACCAGTCAGGAGGTCGTGAGTGAGCAGTTCTTC.